The 5 T cell receptor beta chains in this list originate from one sample, sequenced in a study of blood T cell repertoires in COVID-19 (TCRdb year 2020). To prepare the library, the immunoSEQ multiplex PCR assay was applied. TCRdb mirrors the immuneACCESS table, restricted to in-frame sequences. Some clones are absent from its copies; in checked studies, under half trace to an unresolved V gene, and the reason for the others is unknown. The sample table shows roughly 230,000 clones, and over 70% are seen once. The ten top clones hold about 8% of the sample. Sequences were obtained from peripheral blood. The receptors were sampled from a woman aged 80 or over with acute or convalescent COVID-19.

V gene TRBV6-5 combines with J gene TRBJ1-5; weak D call: TRBD1 (6 bases). From germline, CDR1 is MNHEY and CDR2 SVGAGI. The V end was cut by 5 bases, the J end by 3 bases, with 11 bases between. The CDR3 is 14 amino acids. The DNA of the CDR3 is TGTGCCAGCAGTCCTACAGGGATCAATCAGCCCCAGCATTTT. Protein sequence: CASSPTGINQPQHF.

The rearrangement links TRBV6-6 to TRBJ2-1, with TRBD2 matching 11 bases. Germline trimming cut 6 bases from V and 1 base from J; bases unmatched to any gene: 5. The CDR3 extends over 16 amino acids. Germline V gene sequence: CDR1 MNHNY, CDR2 SVGAGI (reference sequence). This chain's CDR3 is CASSPPSGRSYNEQFF. The DNA of the CDR3 is TGTGCCAGCAGCCCACCTAGCGGGAGGTCCTACAATGAGCAGTTCTTC.

This chain joins TRBV9 and TRBJ1-1; D unresolved. Germline values: CDR1 SGDLS, CDR2 YYNGEE. This CDR3 spans 14 amino acids. Trimming left V 0 bases short and J 0 bases short, with 6 bases between. DNA for the CDR3: TGTGCCAGCAGCGTAGACACCTTGAACACTGAAGCTTTCTTT. This sequence encodes CASSVDTLNTEAFF.

The V call is TRBV28, the J call TRBJ2-1; 7 nucleotides agree with TRBD2. Germline trimming cut 6 bases from V and 6 bases from J; bases unmatched to any gene: 14. The V gene's germline CDR1 is MDHEN and CDR2 SYDVKM. The CDR3 contains 16 residues. The CDR3 DNA reads as TGTGCCAGCAGATTCGGTGGGGGGAGGGCCGGCAATGAGCAGTTCTTC. This codes for CASRFGGGRAGNEQFF.

This clone came up a few times. The V and J genes are TRBV30 and TRBJ1-3; D perhaps matches TRBD1 (6 bases). Germline CDR1 is GTSNPN and CDR2 is SVGIG (reference sequence). The CDR3 contains 13 residues. With 1 base removed from V and 4 bases from J, the gap between germline ends came to 8 bases. The CDR3 DNA follows: TGTGCCTGGAGTGCAGGGGAGGGAAACACCATATATTTT. Encoded protein: CAWSAGEGNTIYF.